Listed here is a single TCR beta chain. This clone was seen once. Its antigen has not been determined. No base qualities exist here, and no much larger clone lies one base off it. This sample was taken from a study of cytomegalovirus exposure and HLA in healthy donors (dated by TCRdb to the late 2010s). At the level of the whole study: The 666 repertoires of the first cohort and the roughly 120 validation repertoires were produced on the same platform, according to a later analysis. The study was designed to test whether signatures of past pathogen exposure could be identified by cataloging public T cell receptors. Along with the approximately 700-subject first cohort, a separate validation cohort of over a hundred different subjects was used. To predict cytomegalovirus infection status, the study brought together high-throughput TCR immunosequencing, statistical association of individual TCRs with disease status, and machine learning.

Donors formed part of the validation cohort, which comprised over a hundred subjects and was distinct from the first cohort of 550 to 850 subjects. The receptor library was made with the immunoSEQ multiplex PCR assay. The authors' pipeline ran thus. A statistical classification framework was built for diagnosing cytomegalovirus status from the catalog of TCR beta chain sequences. Imported from immuneACCESS, the table was reduced by TCRdb to in-frame sequences with V and J called. These copies leave out some clones; in studies compared against another copy, an unresolved V gene accounts for under half, and the cause of the remainder is not known. The D gene and trimming were derived from the DNA, and the V and J assignments and clone size from that table. The sample data list 300,000 to 350,000 clones, and around 90% of these were observed just once. The ten biggest clones cover roughly 0.96% of the sample.

The germline V gene sets CDR1 to SGHTA and CDR2 to FQGNSA. Germline trimming amounts to 5 bases on V and 2 bases on J, with 7 as the count of junction bases outside the gene matches. Its CDR3 holds 17 amino acids, cysteine through phenylalanine. The read is trimmed to its CDR3 DNA, 51 bases read in frame from base 1. General conclusions and limits of the study: Subsequent analysis determined that TCRs grouped into clusters in the first cohort also showed a tendency toward co-occurrence across the 120 or so validation repertoires, and approximately 94% of cluster scores exceeded 0. The study listed 150 to 200 TCR beta chains as associated with cytomegalovirus. The authors suggested that the approach could potentially be generalized to other disease states and immunological phenotypes. The classifier was reported to diagnose cytomegalovirus status with high specificity and sensitivity in both the original cohort and the validation cohort. A later analysis had no HLA typing for the validation cohort, so co-occurrence there was scored across all 120 or so repertoires. A few of the identified cytomegalovirus-associated TCR beta chains were confirmed in vitro to be specific for cytomegalovirus antigens. Across donors, most TCR sequences were observed very rarely, whereas some public TCRs were present in many individuals.

This clonotype was obtained from a man between 25 and 39 years old in good health and CMV-seronegative. The chain is made from TRBV7-2 and TRBJ2-2; 11 junctional bases match TRBD2. The sample taken for sequencing was PBMCs. The CDR3 amino acid sequence is: CASSPGLAGLNTGELFF. The bases read TGTGCCAGCAGCCCTGGACTAGCGGGCCTTAACACCGGGGAGCTGTTTTTT. Reference TRBV7-2 and TRBJ2-2 proteins supply the regions before and after the CDR3; the full variable domain is: GAGVSQSPSNKVTEKGKDVELRCDPISGHTALYWYRQSLGQGLEFLIYFQGNSAPDKSGLPSDRFSAERTGGSVSTLTIQRTQQEDSAVYLCASSPGLAGLNTGELFFGEGSRLTVL.